The subject of this entry is one T cell receptor (beta chain). Per germline, CDR1 MRHNA and CDR2 SNTAGT. The CDR3 consists of 15 residues. V gave up 0 bases and J gave up 8 bases, with 14 bases separating them. The table came from immunoSEQ multiplex PCR; TCRdb's copy has only in-frame clones and leaves some out. The sample yields 110,000 or so clones, about 90% seen once. The sample originates from a study of glioma-infiltrating T cells after dendritic cell vaccination. On the study more broadly: Patients had newly diagnosed or recurrent glioblastoma and received dendritic cell vaccines.

Noted time point: after dendritic cell vaccination, including at tumor progression/relapse. Before vaccination, two weeks after the third vaccination, and at progression, PBMC were collected. The source was blood, collected after dendritic cell vaccination. This receptor was taken from a human donor with glioblastoma. The chain carries TRBV6-4 and TRBJ2-1, with a weak D call TRBD2 (5 bases). CDR3 DNA: TGTGCCAGCAGTGACTCACCGGGAACGACCGATGAGCAGTTCTTC. Amino acid sequence: CASSDSPGTTDEQFF.